This passage covers 9 T cell receptor beta chains from one sample sequenced in a study of T cells in Graves' hyperthyroidism and ophthalmopathy. Template material for amplifying TCR beta CDR3 regions consisted of RNA transcripts. The HTBI primer set served for first-round RT-PCR of the TCR CDR3. TCRdb analysed the multiplex PCR reads with MiXCR anew, one entry per CDR3 protein. Seen here are around 190,000 distinct CDR3 sequences, 17% observed once, and the top ten hold 53%. What was sequenced was blood. The receptor set was obtained from a woman aged 45-60 years with Graves' hyperthyroidism.

J is TRBJ1-1 and V is TRBV13; no reliable D call. V was pared by 5 bases and J by 4 bases, with 14 bases between. CDR3 length equals 14 residues. Germline V gene lookup returns CDR1 PRHDT and CDR2 FYEKMQ (reference sequence). CDR3 amino acids: CASSINLMSTEAFF. The CDR3 DNA follows: TGTGCCAGCAGCATCAACTTGATGAGCACTGAAGCTTTCTTT.

This clonotype was counted only a few times. The chain links TRBV12-3 or TRBV12-4 to TRBJ1-2; perhaps TRBD1 as D (6 bases). With 6 bases removed from V and 2 bases from J, the gap between germline ends came to 13 bases. The CDR3 has 14 amino acids. CDR3 bases: TGTGCCAGCAGCCCGGGACAACAAAACTATGGCTACACCTTC. It encodes CASSPGQQNYGYTF.

V gene TRBV20-1 combines with J gene TRBJ1-5; D might be TRBD1 (5 bases). Germline V CDR1 and CDR2: DFQATT, SNEGSKA (reference sequence). Trimming removed 4 bases at V and 7 bases at J, with 14 bases between. The CDR3 spans 13 residues. The CDR3 nucleotides are TGCAGTGCTAAAAGACAGAATGGGCAGCCCCAGCATTTT. Its translation is CSAKRQNGQPQHF.

The V and J genes are TRBV20-1 and TRBJ2-1; 9 nucleotides match TRBD2. The germline gives CDR1 DFQATT, CDR2 SNEGSKA (reference sequence). There are 15 residues in the CDR3. Trimming cost V 5 bases and J 2 bases; bases outside gene matches: 7. The DNA for the CDR3 is TGCAGTGCTGCGGGACTAGCCACTCCCTACAATGAGCAGTTCTTC. Translated: CSAAGLATPYNEQFF.

The chain couples TRBV4-1 to TRBJ2-7; 13 bases match TRBD2. The trim removed 4 bases at V and 7 bases at J, leaving 7 bases unmatched. This CDR3 contains 15 residues. CDR1 is MGHRA and CDR2 is YSYEKL in the germline V gene. CDR3 loop: CASSRTGLAGAEQYF. For the CDR3, the DNA is TGCGCCAGCAGCCGGACCGGACTAGCGGGAGCTGAGCAGTACTTC.

This clonotype was counted many times. The chain combines TRBV11-2 with TRBJ1-5; a weak D match, TRBD1 (5 bases). From germline, CDR1 is SGHAT and CDR2 FQNNGV. V was shortened by 2 bases and J by 3 bases, with 8 bases between the two germline ends. The CDR3 has 14 residues. CDR3 amino acids: CASSLSGSNQPQHF. CDR3 DNA sequence: TGTGCCAGCAGCTTATCAGGGTCCAATCAGCCCCAGCATTTT.

The rearrangement joins TRBV6-9 to TRBJ2-7; possibly TRBD1 or TRBD2 for D (5 bases each). The CDR3 extends over 13 amino acids. CDR1 and CDR2 from the germline V gene are MNHGY and SVAAGI. V was shortened by 3 bases and J by 3 bases, with 9 bases between the two germline ends. CDR3 in DNA: TGTGCCAGCAGTTACGGGGCAGACTACGAGCAGTACTTC. Its translation: CASSYGADYEQYF.

This clonotype appeared once. This clone may be a read error of a much larger clone one base away. This chain joins TRBV7-7 and TRBJ2-1; D not certain. Per germline, CDR1 SSHAT and CDR2 FNYEAQ (reference sequence). CDR3 length equals 13 residues. The CDR3 here is CASSPRRSNEQLF. CDR3 nucleotide sequence: TGTGCTAGCAGCCCCCGACGGAGCAATGAGCAGCTCTTC.

This clonotype was counted at least ten times. This sequence joins TRBV5-5 and TRBJ1-5; D is unresolved. Trimming removed 2 bases from V and 4 bases from J, with 7 bases in between. Germline CDR1 is SGHKS and CDR2 is YYEKEE (reference sequence). The CDR3 consists of 13 residues. CDR3 loop: CASSLTENQPQHF. The CDR3 nucleotides read TGTGCCAGCAGCTTAACCGAGAATCAGCCCCAGCATTTT.